These 27 T cell receptor beta chains were sequenced from one sample in a study of T cells in localized non-small cell lung cancer (dated by TCRdb to 2020 to 2022). The library was generated by the immunoSEQ multiplex PCR assay. This is the immuneACCESS table as TCRdb keeps it, with only in-frame sequences that have V and J called. A part of the clones is gone; compared with another copy, unresolved V genes explain less than half, and the rest is unexplained. The sample records approximately 52,000 clones, roughly 80% of which are singletons. The ten largest clones take up about 17% of the sample. This sample comprised peripheral blood, obtained before any cancer treatment. The receptors were sampled from a man between 40 and 70 years old with stage I squamous cell lung carcinoma.

The V gene is TRBV6-4, the J gene TRBJ2-3; 7 bases are a match to TRBD2. The length of the CDR3 is 16 residues. Germline assignment: CDR1 MRHNA and CDR2 SNTAGT. V shed 6 bases and J 1 base; nucleotides not matched to a gene: 10. The CDR3 nucleotides are TGTGCCAGCAGGGAGGACGTAGCGGGTCGCACAGATACGCAGTATTTT. Encoded protein: CASREDVAGRTDTQYF.

The chain employs TRBV7-9 and TRBJ1-1; possible D gene TRBD1, 5 bases. Germline V gives CDR1 SEHNR, CDR2 FQNEAQ (reference sequence). The CDR3 covers 14 residues. Deletions cut 5 bases from V and 11 bases from J, with 21 bases between. Here the CDR3 reads CASSEMEEGDLAFF. CDR3 in DNA: TGTGCCAGCAGCGAAATGGAGGAAGGGGACTTGGCTTTCTTT.

The chain employs TRBV14 and TRBJ1-6, with D unclear. Trimming shortened V by 3 bases and J by 14 bases, and 11 bases separated the two germline ends. Germline V gene data show CDR1 as SGHDN and CDR2 as FVKESK. The CDR3 covers 12 residues. In DNA, the CDR3 is TGTGCCAGCAGCCAGCAAGTTCCGACCCTCCACTTT. It codes for CASSQQVPTLHF.

The chain couples TRBV5-5 to TRBJ2-3; D gene ambiguous. Germline assignment: CDR1 SGHKS and CDR2 YYEKEE (reference sequence). The CDR3 is made up of 15 amino acids. Deletions cut 0 bases from V and 1 base from J, with 9 bases between. CDR3 bases: TGTGCCAGCAGCTTGGAGGCGGTCCGCACAGATACGCAGTATTTT. Protein product: CASSLEAVRTDTQYF.

The CDR3 reads CASSLLASGANVLTF. The CDR3 DNA reads as TGTGCCAGCAGCCTGCTAGCATCTGGGGCCAACGTCCTGACTTTC. V is TRBV28 and J is TRBJ2-6; D may be TRBD2 (5 bases). Germline V CDR1 and CDR2: MDHEN, SYDVKM. V lost 6 bases, J lost 1 base, and 10 bases lay in between. The CDR3 is made up of 15 amino acids.

The gene calls are TRBV11-3 and TRBJ2-2; D not resolved. Germline loops: CDR1 SGHNT, CDR2 YENEEA. Trimming shortened V by 0 bases and J by 4 bases, and 6 bases separated the two germline ends. The CDR3 covers 14 residues. The CDR3 is CASSLDGFTGELFF. Here the CDR3 DNA reads TGTGCCAGCAGCTTAGATGGATTCACCGGGGAGCTGTTTTTT.

The chain joins TRBV4-1 to TRBJ2-7, with 7 bases that match TRBD1. Germline V gene data show CDR1 as MGHRA and CDR2 as YSYEKL. The junction had 4 bases not matched to a gene; V was cut back by 1 base and J by 7 bases. There are 13 residues in the CDR3. CDR3 in DNA: TGCGCCAGCAGCCAAGCGACAGGGCGAGAGCAGTACTTC. This sequence encodes CASSQATGREQYF.

The chain is built from TRBV6-1 and TRBJ2-3; 7 nucleotides agree with TRBD2. From germline, CDR1 is MNHNS and CDR2 SASEGT. V trimming: 4 bases; J trimming: 2 bases; junction bases outside the gene matches: 12. The CDR3 runs 17 residues. The CDR3: CASSGAGVTGNTDTQYF. The CDR3, as DNA: TGTGCCAGCAGTGGCGCGGGGGTAACGGGGAACACAGATACGCAGTATTTT.

This chain uses TRBV4-3 with TRBJ2-5; possibly TRBD1 or TRBD2 for D (5 bases each). The J call may be incorrect, as the DNA end agrees better with TRBJ2-7. The CDR3 contains 16 residues. CDR1 and CDR2 (germline): LGHNA, YSLEER. The CDR3: CASSQDEGFTSNEQYF. The CDR3 nucleotides are TGCGCCAGCAGCCAAGATGAGGGGTTTACATCCAACGAGCAGTACTTC.

Only one count was recorded for this clone. The chain uses TRBV11-1 and TRBJ1-4; D is unresolved. Germline V gene lookup returns CDR1 SGHAT and CDR2 FQDESV (reference sequence). Trimming stripped 5 bases from V and 5 bases from J, with 15 bases between. This CDR3 contains 15 residues. As DNA, the CDR3 is TGTGCCAGCAGCCCCGTCGGGCTACAAAATGAAAAACTGTTTTTT. It encodes CASSPVGLQNEKLFF.

The chain joins TRBV19 to TRBJ2-5; D is unclear. This CDR3 is 13 amino acids long. CDR1 is LNHDA and CDR2 is SQIVND in the germline V gene (reference sequence). The V gene lost 8 bases and the J gene lost 7 bases, with 17 bases spanning the gap. CDR3 nucleotide sequence: TGTGCCAGTTCTGGGCAGTTGGGTGGGACCCAGTACTTC. Residues: CASSGQLGGTQYF.

The gene calls are TRBV2 and TRBJ2-5; maybe TRBD1 (5 bases). The J call could be wrong; TRBJ2-7 is a better fit for the DNA end. CDR3 length: 10 residues. Germline values: CDR1 SNHLY, CDR2 FYNNEI. CDR3 sequence (DNA): TGTGCCAGCAGGGACACCGAGCAGTACTTC. It encodes CASRDTEQYF.

This clone was seen a few times. The genes are TRBV9 and TRBJ2-3; tentatively, D is TRBD2 (5 bases). The CDR3 is made up of 15 amino acids. V was cut by 4 bases and J by 0 bases, with 12 bases left in between. Germline V gene data show CDR1 as SGDLS and CDR2 as YYNGEE. As DNA, the CDR3 is TGTGCCAGCAGCCCGGACTTTACTAGCACAGATACGCAGTATTTT. Translated: CASSPDFTSTDTQYF.

The chain combines TRBV27 with TRBJ2-7; tentatively, D is TRBD1 (6 bases). The CDR3 is 11 residues long. CDR1 MNHEY and CDR2 SMNVEV come from the germline V gene (reference sequence). The ends were cut back, 4 bases at V and 7 bases at J, with 8 bases in the middle. CDR3 amino acids: CASSSRGEQYF. The CDR3 nucleotides read TGTGCCAGCAGTTCCAGGGGTGAGCAGTACTTC.

This chain joins TRBV6-5 and TRBJ1-1; 8 nucleotides agree with TRBD1. V trimming: 5 bases; J trimming: 4 bases; junction bases outside the gene matches: 6. The CDR3 extends over 14 amino acids. Germline V CDR1 and CDR2: MNHEY, SVGAGI. In nucleotides, the CDR3 is TGTGCCAGCAGTAACATACAGGGGGGCACTGAAGCTTTCTTT. Protein sequence: CASSNIQGGTEAFF.

The chain carries TRBV5-1 and TRBJ1-3; D possibly corresponds to TRBD1 (5 bases). V lost 0 bases to trimming and J lost 2 bases, with 15 bases between them. The CDR3 loop spans 17 amino acids. CDR1 is SGHRS and CDR2 is YFSETQ in the germline V gene. CDR3 sequence reads: CASSLAGDLSAGNTIYF. The CDR3 DNA is TGCGCCAGCAGCTTGGCGGGGGACCTGAGCGCTGGAAACACCATATATTTT.

This clone was counted a few times. This chain uses TRBV6-5 with TRBJ1-4, with D perhaps TRBD1 (5 bases). Germline CDR1 MNHEY, CDR2 SVGAGI. The CDR3 length is 12 residues. V lost 0 bases and J lost 11, with 7 bases in between. The CDR3 reads CASSYSAGKLFF. CDR3 nucleotides: TGTGCCAGCAGTTACTCCGCAGGGAAACTGTTTTTT.

The chain links TRBV18 to TRBJ1-2; D might be TRBD1 (5 bases). Germline V lookup: CDR1 KGHSH, CDR2 LQKENI. Trimming stripped 8 bases from V and 4 bases from J, with 14 bases between. The CDR3 has 13 amino acids. CDR3 nucleotides: TGTGCCAGCGGCCGGGGGGACTCCTATGGCTACACCTTC. The encoded protein is CASGRGDSYGYTF.

This chain links TRBV6-6 with TRBJ1-5; D not resolved. Germline CDR1 MNHNY, CDR2 SVGAGI (reference sequence). The CDR3 contains 13 residues. V shed 2 bases and J shed 4 bases, with 6 bases lying between them. DNA for the CDR3: TGTGCCAGCAGTTACAGCACGAATCAGCCCCAGCATTTT. As protein: CASSYSTNQPQHF.

This chain joins TRBV5-6 and TRBJ1-2; D remains ambiguous. Germline CDR1 is SGHDT and CDR2 is YYEEEE. This CDR3 contains 13 residues. V was shortened by 7 bases and J by 1 base, with 11 bases between the two germline ends. The CDR3 region is CASLSRLNYGYTF. CDR3 DNA sequence: TGTGCCAGCTTATCGAGACTTAACTATGGCTACACCTTC.

This clone was recorded once. CDR3 in DNA: TGTGCCAGCAGTCTAAGGGGGGCGAGCACAGATACGCAGTATTTT. It encodes CASSLRGASTDTQYF. The rearrangement joins TRBV7-8 to TRBJ2-3; either TRBD1 or TRBD2 may supply D (6 bases each). V lost 6 bases and J lost 0, with 13 bases in between. Germline CDR1 and CDR2: SGHVS and FQNEAQ. CDR3 length: 15 residues.

This clone was seen a single time. The chain couples TRBV28 to TRBJ1-2; the D is unclear. The ends were cut back, 3 bases at V and 7 bases at J, with 18 bases in the middle. Germline values: CDR1 MDHEN, CDR2 SYDVKM. CDR3 length: 15 amino acids. In DNA, the CDR3 is TGTGCCAGCAGTTTGTCCCACACCCTGGTGCGTGGCTACACCTTC. Protein product: CASSLSHTLVRGYTF.

J is TRBJ1-3 and V is TRBV6-5; D remains unclear. Germline V gives CDR1 MNHEY, CDR2 SVGAGI. Trimming removed 7 bases at V and 8 bases at J, with 12 bases between. The CDR3 is 12 residues long. The CDR3 DNA follows: TGTGCCAGCACTAGCCCGCTCTACACCATATATTTT. Amino acid sequence: CASTSPLYTIYF.

J is TRBJ1-5 and V is TRBV5-1; perhaps TRBD1 as D (6 bases). The CDR3 length is 13 residues. Germline-derived CDR1 and CDR2 are SGHRS and YFSETQ. Trimming took off 3 bases at V and 9 bases at J, with 13 bases between the two ends. CDR3 DNA: TGCGCCAGCAGCTCGTCAGGGGACCCGCCCCAGCATTTT. Protein sequence: CASSSSGDPPQHF.

The chain employs TRBV30 and TRBJ1-5; 8 bases are a match to TRBD1. The J segment lost 6 bases and the V segment lost 0 bases, leaving 7 bases of the junction unmatched. The germline gives CDR1 GTSNPN, CDR2 SVGIG (reference sequence). The CDR3 loop spans 15 amino acids. The CDR3 region is CAWSVAGGGGQPQHF. Written as DNA, the CDR3 is TGTGCCTGGAGTGTGGCAGGGGGCGGCGGTCAGCCCCAGCATTTT.

CDR3 sequence: CASSVLDRGGGTEAFF. The CDR3 bases are TGTGCCAGCAGCGTATTAGACAGGGGAGGAGGCACTGAAGCTTTCTTT. This chain links TRBV9 with TRBJ1-1; 8 nucleotides match TRBD1. V lost 1 base to trimming and J lost 4 bases; unmatched junction nucleotides: 9. The CDR3 totals 16 residues. The V gene's germline CDR1 is SGDLS and CDR2 YYNGEE.

This clone came up once. The chain links TRBV29-1 to TRBJ2-7; maybe TRBD2 (7 bases). This CDR3 has 16 amino acids. V lost 1 base and J lost 0, with 16 bases in between. Germline V gene lookup returns CDR1 SQVTM and CDR2 ANQGSEA. The CDR3 loop reads CSVEVFRGGFSYEQYF. The CDR3, as DNA: TGCAGCGTTGAAGTCTTTAGGGGGGGGTTCTCCTACGAGCAGTACTTC.